The 26 T cell receptor beta chains in this list originate from one sample, sequenced in a study of PD-L1 blockade in urothelial cancer. Here immunoSEQ multiplex PCR was the method, and the copy in TCRdb shows in-frame clones only, minus some. The sample has 130,000 or so clones, around 85% seen once. Time point of the sample: pretreatment peripheral blood. This material consisted of PBMCs, taken around atezolizumab (anti-PD-L1) treatment. Source of these receptors: a man aged 50-60 years with urothelial cancer.

The count of this clone is one. This rearrangement joins TRBV28 to TRBJ2-7, with 9 bases aligning to TRBD2. CDR3 size: 16 residues. Germline-derived CDR1 and CDR2 are MDHEN and SYDVKM. V lost 6 bases, J lost 6 bases, and 15 bases stayed unmatched. The DNA of the CDR3 is TGTGCCAGCAGAAACGACTTAGCGGGAGACCGTGGCGAGCAGTACTTC. Its protein product is CASRNDLAGDRGEQYF. The entire variable domain, with the rest obtained from reference TRBV28 and TRBJ2-7, is as follows: DVKVTQSSRYLVKRTGEKVFLECVQDMDHENMFWYRQDPGLGLRLIYFSYDVKMKEKGDIPEGYSVSREKKERFSLILESASTNQTSMYLCASRNDLAGDRGEQYFGPGTRLTVT.

This clone was observed a handful of times. The chain is built from TRBV7-6 and TRBJ1-1; D remains unclear. Germline V CDR1 and CDR2: SGHVS, FNYEAQ. There are 13 residues in the CDR3. V was shortened by 3 bases and J by 1 base, with 6 bases between the two germline ends. The CDR3 nucleotides read TGTGCCAGCAGCTTCCTCTCGAACACTGAAGCTTTCTTT. This encodes CASSFLSNTEAFF.

This rearrangement joins TRBV11-2 to TRBJ2-3, with D perhaps TRBD1 (7 bases). Looked up from germline, CDR1 is SGHAT and CDR2 is FQNNGV. The CDR3 totals 17 residues. V lost 3 bases and J 4 bases, leaving 20 bases between the germline ends. The CDR3 sequence: CASSFGAGQSHPDTQYF. The CDR3 bases are TGTGCCAGCAGCTTTGGGGCGGGACAGTCCCATCCAGATACGCAGTATTTT.

V is TRBV7-6 and J is TRBJ1-2, with D tentatively TRBD1 (5 bases). This CDR3 comprises 13 residues. With 5 bases removed from V and 2 bases from J, the gap between germline ends came to 9 bases. CDR1 and CDR2 from the germline V gene are SGHVS and FNYEAQ. As DNA, the CDR3 is TGTGCCAGCAGCCGACAGTACAACTATGGCTACACCTTC. This encodes CASSRQYNYGYTF.

The chain recombines TRBV9 with TRBJ1-1, with no clear D. Germline V gene data show CDR1 as SGDLS and CDR2 as YYNGEE. This CDR3 region has 14 residues. Trimming pared 3 bases from V and 3 bases from J, leaving 12 bases between. CDR3 region: CASSAGLEHTEAFF. Written as DNA, the CDR3 is TGTGCCAGCAGCGCCGGACTGGAGCACACTGAAGCTTTCTTT.

The chain is built from TRBV10-3 and TRBJ2-7; 11 bases align to TRBD2. Germline V CDR1 and CDR2: ENHRY, SYGVKD. The CDR3 has 14 residues. J gave up 4 bases and V 6 bases, and 5 bases lay outside the gene matches. Here the CDR3 DNA reads TGTGCCATCAGCTCGGGACTAGCGGAGTACGAGCAGTACTTC. Translating gives CAISSGLAEYEQYF.

The gene calls are TRBV28 and TRBJ2-1; D is perhaps TRBD2 (7 bases). The germline V gene has CDR1 MDHEN and CDR2 SYDVKM. This CDR3 has 12 residues. Deletions cut 5 bases from V and 16 bases from J, with 18 bases between. The CDR3 nucleotides are TGTGCCAGCAGTGCCTCCGGGCGGGGGCAATTCTTC. Protein sequence: CASSASGRGQFF. Based on the CDR3 plus reference TRBV28 and TRBJ2-1, the full variable domain is DVKVTQSSRYLVKRTGEKVFLECVQDMDHENMFWYRQDPGLGLRLIYFSYDVKMKEKGDIPEGYSVSREKKERFSLILESASTNQTSMYLCASSASGRGQFFGPGTRLTVL.

This clone was counted once. The rearrangement links TRBV5-1 to TRBJ1-4; D perhaps matches TRBD1 (6 bases). Trimming cost V 0 bases and J 3 bases, with 9 bases left between them. Germline CDR1 and CDR2: SGHRS and YFSETQ. The CDR3 extends over 15 amino acids. The CDR3 loop reads CASSLAGGSNEKLFF. The CDR3, as DNA: TGCGCCAGCAGCTTGGCGGGGGGCTCTAATGAAAAACTGTTTTTT.

This clone has only one observation. CDR3 protein: CASSQDRGRSYEQYF. CDR3 bases: TGTGCCAGCAGTCAAGACAGGGGGCGTTCCTACGAGCAGTACTTC. This rearrangement joins TRBV7-2 to TRBJ2-7, with 10 bases fitting TRBD1. V gave up 6 bases and J gave up 1 base; unmatched junction bases: 6. Germline V gene sequence: CDR1 SGHTA, CDR2 FQGNSA. The CDR3 has 15 amino acids.

Here the CDR3 reads CASSPKTLVTGELFF. CDR3 in DNA: TGTGCCAGCTCACCAAAGACTTTGGTCACCGGGGAGCTGTTTTTT. This chain links TRBV18 with TRBJ2-2; D is uncertain. The CDR3 runs 15 residues. Germline CDR1 and CDR2: KGHSH and LQKENI. The V and J ends lost 2 bases and 4 bases respectively, with 11 bases between them.

A few counts support this clone. V and J are TRBV5-4 and TRBJ2-7; the D is unclear. Looked up from germline, CDR1 is SGHNT and CDR2 is YYREEE (reference sequence). V was pared by 2 bases and J by 6 bases, with 9 bases between. The CDR3 extends over 12 amino acids. CDR3 coding DNA: TGTGCCAGCAGCTTCCCCGCCAGCGAGCAGTACTTC. It translates to CASSFPASEQYF.

The chain carries TRBV6-1 and TRBJ2-5; 9 bases map to TRBD1. Trimming took 6 bases from V and 5 from J; bases not matched to a gene: 10. Per germline, CDR1 MNHNS and CDR2 SASEGT. The CDR3 consists of 15 residues. The CDR3 DNA sequence: TGTGCCAGCAGCCTCCGGGACAGGGTGGGCGAGACCCAGTACTTC. Translated, it gives CASSLRDRVGETQYF.

The chain joins TRBV5-4 to TRBJ2-7; TRBD1 agrees at 8 bases. Germline values: CDR1 SGHNT, CDR2 YYREEE (reference sequence). The trim removed 1 base at V and 2 bases at J, leaving 2 bases unmatched. There are 14 residues in the CDR3. This CDR3 reads CASSLQGQAYEQYF. The CDR3 coding sequence is TGTGCCAGCAGCTTGCAGGGACAGGCCTACGAGCAGTACTTC.

The genes are TRBV6-1 and TRBJ2-3; 11 nucleotides agree with TRBD2. CDR1 and CDR2 from the germline V gene are MNHNS and SASEGT. With 10 bases clipped from V and 2 bases from J, the junction kept 5 bases outside the gene matches. The CDR3 has 14 residues. The CDR3 reads CATRTSGPTDTQYF. The CDR3 DNA sequence: TGTGCCACGCGGACTAGCGGGCCCACAGATACGCAGTATTTT.

The CDR3 is CASSSNGGVLSSPLHF. The CDR3 DNA follows: TGTGCCAGCAGTTCGAATGGGGGGGTATTAAGTTCACCCCTCCACTTT. This rearrangement joins TRBV27 to TRBJ1-6; a possible D gene is TRBD1 (5 bases). V was cut by 4 bases and J by 9 bases, with 19 bases left in between. The CDR3 spans 16 residues. In germline, CDR1 is MNHEY, CDR2 SMNVEV (reference sequence).

This chain links TRBV19 with TRBJ2-2, with TRBD2 matching 9 bases. V shed 4 bases and J 5 bases; nucleotides not matched to a gene: 11. The CDR3 has 17 residues. CDR1 and CDR2 from the germline V gene are LNHDA and SQIVND (reference sequence). The CDR3 nucleotides are TGTGCCAGTAGTACCCCTCTTAGCGGGAGACGTACCGGGGAGCTGTTTTTT. Protein: CASSTPLSGRRTGELFF.

V is TRBV18 and J is TRBJ1-2, with 7 bases matching TRBD1. V lost 6 bases to trimming and J lost 2 bases; unmatched junction nucleotides: 15. Germline CDR1 reads KGHSH; CDR2 reads LQKENI. This CDR3 spans 17 amino acids. CDR3 sequence: CASSPPASGQANYGYTF. CDR3 DNA: TGTGCCAGCTCTCCTCCTGCCTCCGGACAGGCCAACTATGGCTACACCTTC.

Comment on this clone: The CDR3 ends on some other residue instead of the conserved phenylalanine or tryptophan, so this is likely a read error. The DNA is omitted, as the CDR3 cannot be located on it reliably, and the CDR3 follows TCRdb's listing. The genes are TRBV5-1 and TRBJ2-3; TRBD2 is taken as the D call from the table, unchecked against the DNA. Per germline, CDR1 SGHRS and CDR2 YFSETQ. From its first to its last residue, the CDR3 has 13 amino acids. CDR3 protein: CASSPEGRLPNFV.

In its sample, this clone was seen a few times. The chain carries TRBV7-8 and TRBJ1-3; D remains unclear. CDR1 is SGHVS and CDR2 is FQNEAQ in the germline V gene. V dropped 0 bases and J dropped 4 bases, with 7 bases sitting between them. This CDR3 contains 14 residues. The CDR3 spells CASSLALKGNTIYF. In DNA, the CDR3 is TGTGCCAGCAGCTTAGCGCTAAAAGGAAACACCATATATTTT.

V gene TRBV28 combines with J gene TRBJ2-1; 14 nucleotides match TRBD2. V dropped 4 bases and J dropped 2; count of bases not matched to a gene: 7. The germline V gene has CDR1 MDHEN and CDR2 SYDVKM. This CDR3 contains 18 residues. The CDR3 DNA sequence: TGTGCCAGCAGTTCATCAGCGGGACTAGCGGGAGCCTACAATGAGCAGTTCTTC. Translation: CASSSSAGLAGAYNEQFF.

This chain uses TRBV6-6 with TRBJ2-2; 11 bases fit TRBD1. CDR3 size: 16 residues. Trimming cost V 6 bases and J 5 bases; bases outside gene matches: 8. Looked up from germline, CDR1 is MNHNY and CDR2 is SVGAGI (reference sequence). CDR3 sequence reads: CASSPGQGARTGELFF. The CDR3 DNA reads as TGTGCCAGCAGCCCTGGACAGGGGGCTAGAACCGGGGAGCTGTTTTTT.

This sequence joins TRBV11-2 and TRBJ2-7, with D perhaps TRBD1 (5 bases). Trimming took 1 base from V and 6 from J, leaving 13 bases between them. CDR1 and CDR2 (germline): SGHAT, FQNNGV. This CDR3 comprises 14 residues. CDR3: CASSLGGQLSEQYF. In nucleotides, the CDR3 is TGTGCCAGCAGCTTAGGGGGCCAGTTATCCGAGCAGTACTTC.

This clone was observed a handful of times. This chain connects TRBV7-2 to TRBJ2-2; TRBD2 aligns across 11 bases. CDR3 length: 18 amino acids. Germline loops: CDR1 SGHTA, CDR2 FQGNSA. The junction had 12 bases not matched to a gene; V was cut back by 5 bases and J by 4 bases. The CDR3 protein is CASSKIAGGPFRTGELFF. The CDR3 DNA sequence: TGTGCCAGCAGCAAAATAGCGGGAGGGCCCTTTCGCACCGGGGAGCTGTTTTTT.

V gene TRBV18 combines with J gene TRBJ2-2; TRBD1 agrees at 9 bases. The CDR3 sequence is 15 residues long. CDR1 is KGHSH, CDR2 LQKENI, per germline. V shed 4 bases, J shed 3 bases, and the junction held 3 bases outside the gene matches. The CDR3 sequence is CASSRDRADTGELFF. DNA for the CDR3: TGTGCCAGCTCACGGGACAGGGCAGACACCGGGGAGCTGTTTTTT.

CDR3 coding DNA: TGTGCCAGCGGGGAGGGGGGAGATACGCAGTATTTT. This sequence encodes CASGEGGDTQYF. The chain has TRBV9 and TRBJ2-3, with D possibly being TRBD2 (7 bases). The CDR3 runs to 12 residues. Trimming pared 7 bases from V and 5 bases from J, leaving 11 bases between. The germline gives CDR1 SGDLS, CDR2 YYNGEE.

This clone was seen a few times. The CDR3 coding sequence is TGTGCCAGCAGCTTCGCCATCTTAGCGGGCGGGAGAACTACGCAGTATTTT. It codes for CASSFAILAGGRTTQYF. The chain combines TRBV5-8 with TRBJ2-3; TRBD2 agrees at 7 bases. Germline CDR1 SGHTS, CDR2 YDEGEE. Unmatched junction bases numbered 17, after V lost 2 bases and J lost 8 bases. This CDR3 region has 17 residues.